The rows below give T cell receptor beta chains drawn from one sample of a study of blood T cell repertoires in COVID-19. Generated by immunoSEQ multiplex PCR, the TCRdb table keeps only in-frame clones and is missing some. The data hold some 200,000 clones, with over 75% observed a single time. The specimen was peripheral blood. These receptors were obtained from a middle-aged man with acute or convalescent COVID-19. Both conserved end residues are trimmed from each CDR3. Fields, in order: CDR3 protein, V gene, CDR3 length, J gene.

CDR3aa: ASRASGSQETQY
v_gene: TRBV19
len: 12
j_gene: TRBJ2-5

CDR3aa: ASTPPDRFEKLF
v_gene: TRBV19
len: 12
j_gene: TRBJ1-4

CDR3aa: ASTGTGGYEQY
v_gene: TRBV12-3/TRBV12-4
len: 11
j_gene: TRBJ2-7

CDR3aa: ASPGGGQGLSKYNSPLH
v_gene: TRBV21-1
len: 17
j_gene: TRBJ1-6

CDR3aa: ASTTSAGTNQETQY
v_gene: TRBV9
len: 14
j_gene: TRBJ2-5

CDR3aa: ASSPLRRYNEQF
v_gene: TRBV28
len: 12
j_gene: TRBJ2-1

CDR3aa: ASSPRPDIAYEQY
v_gene: TRBV18
len: 13
j_gene: TRBJ2-7

CDR3aa: ASSLASTDTQY
v_gene: TRBV5-5
len: 11
j_gene: TRBJ2-3

CDR3aa: ASSKGQALYGYT
v_gene: TRBV19
len: 12
j_gene: TRBJ1-2

CDR3aa: ASSLGGTNEKLF
v_gene: TRBV28
len: 12
j_gene: TRBJ1-4

CDR3aa: ASSRAGDDGYT
v_gene: TRBV5-1
len: 11
j_gene: TRBJ1-2

CDR3aa: ASSPTSGSSYNEQF
v_gene: TRBV5-4
len: 14
j_gene: TRBJ2-1

CDR3aa: ASSRGDGELF
v_gene: TRBV3-1/TRBV3-2
len: 10
j_gene: TRBJ2-2

CDR3aa: ASRGNRGTRQPQH
v_gene: TRBV2
len: 13
j_gene: TRBJ1-5

CDR3aa: ASSRGASGRRSYEQY
v_gene: TRBV3-1/TRBV3-2
len: 15
j_gene: TRBJ2-7

CDR3aa: ASLETGESGELF
v_gene: TRBV5-1
len: 12
j_gene: TRBJ2-2

CDR3aa: ASSPQNGGTGELF
v_gene: TRBV18
len: 13
j_gene: TRBJ2-2

CDR3aa: ASSPQHTENTDTQY
v_gene: TRBV18
len: 14
j_gene: TRBJ2-3

CDR3aa: SVHQGYEQY
v_gene: TRBV29-1
len: 9
j_gene: TRBJ2-7

CDR3aa: ASSYSIAGGPNEQF
v_gene: TRBV6-2/TRBV6-3
len: 14
j_gene: TRBJ2-1

CDR3aa: ASGSDSEGLAGSNEQF
v_gene: TRBV12-5
len: 16
j_gene: TRBJ2-1

CDR3aa: ASRPTGTNEKLF
v_gene: TRBV19
len: 12
j_gene: TRBJ1-4

CDR3aa: ASSLDEGFGEQF
v_gene: TRBV6-4
len: 12
j_gene: TRBJ2-1

CDR3aa: ASSKRTGTGGGYTEAF
v_gene: TRBV2
len: 16
j_gene: TRBJ1-1

CDR3aa: ASSSLGTSPYNEQF
v_gene: TRBV27
len: 14
j_gene: TRBJ2-1

CDR3aa: ASSSSPGRGGNEQY
v_gene: TRBV13
len: 14
j_gene: TRBJ2-7

CDR3aa: ASSPLASGEYNEQF
v_gene: TRBV18
len: 14
j_gene: TRBJ2-1

CDR3aa: ASSSLAGGSTDTQY
v_gene: TRBV18
len: 14
j_gene: TRBJ2-3

CDR3aa: ASSLISRRGTSGYEQY
v_gene: TRBV7-8
len: 16
j_gene: TRBJ2-7

CDR3aa: ASSRTSQETQY
v_gene: TRBV7-3
len: 11
j_gene: TRBJ2-5

CDR3aa: ASSRRTSGQETQY
v_gene: TRBV13
len: 13
j_gene: TRBJ2-5

CDR3aa: ASSLTNYGYT
v_gene: TRBV28
len: 10
j_gene: TRBJ1-2

CDR3aa: SVHRGNTEAF
v_gene: TRBV29-1
len: 10
j_gene: TRBJ1-1

CDR3aa: AYSRNNSPLH
v_gene: TRBV30
len: 10
j_gene: TRBJ1-6

CDR3aa: SVVRLTGGDYEQY
v_gene: TRBV29-1
len: 13
j_gene: TRBJ2-7

CDR3aa: ASSLRDTTYNEQF
v_gene: TRBV5-5
len: 13
j_gene: TRBJ2-1

CDR3aa: ATSDPEGTGKDQPQH
v_gene: TRBV24-1
len: 15
j_gene: TRBJ1-5

CDR3aa: ATSEGLAGAYEQY
v_gene: TRBV24-1
len: 13
j_gene: TRBJ2-7

CDR3aa: ASSSNGQGDGYT
v_gene: TRBV5-4
len: 12
j_gene: TRBJ1-2

CDR3aa: ASSQEEGSARGETQY
v_gene: TRBV4-1
len: 15
j_gene: TRBJ2-5

CDR3aa: ATSGQGLGDTQY
v_gene: TRBV24-1
len: 12
j_gene: TRBJ2-3

CDR3aa: ASSSLSGTIGGPETQY
v_gene: TRBV7-6
len: 16
j_gene: TRBJ2-5

CDR3aa: ASSSPPTLAYGYT
v_gene: TRBV28
len: 13
j_gene: TRBJ1-2